This is a list of T cell receptor beta chains from one sample in a study of shared clonotypes between healthy human individuals. Generated by immunoSEQ multiplex PCR, the TCRdb table keeps only in-frame clones and is missing some. Of around 300,000 clones listed, about nine tenths are singletons. Sequenced sample: memory CD8+ T cells sorted from blood. The source is a man in his late teens or twenties in good health. CDR3s include the opening cysteine and the closing phenylalanine or tryptophan. The D gene is left open where the match is weak.

TRBJ2-1 TRBV6-1 TRBD2 CASSEPNDGRGFYNEQFF TGTGCCAGCAGTGAACCCAATGACGGGAGGGGGTTTTACAATGAGCAGTTCTTC
TRBJ2-7 TRBV5-1 . CASSLDGSPYEQYF TGCGCCAGCAGCTTGGATGGCAGCCCCTACGAGCAGTACTTC
TRBJ1-4 TRBV27 TRBD1 CASSLTGTATNEKLFF TGTGCCAGCAGTTTAACCGGGACAGCAACTAATGAAAAACTGTTTTTT
TRBJ1-1 TRBV19 . CASISTGNTEAFF TGTGCCAGTATCTCAACAGGAAACACTGAAGCTTTCTTT
TRBJ2-5 TRBV7-9 . CASSLAGGQETQYF TGTGCCAGCAGCTTAGCGGGGGGCCAAGAGACCCAGTACTTC
TRBJ1-6 TRBV2 TRBD1 CASSRELDRGLYNSPLHF TGTGCCAGCAGCCGCGAACTCGACAGGGGCCTCTATAATTCACCCCTCCACTTT
TRBJ2-4 TRBV4-3 . CASSQVPLKGRTKNIQYF TGCGCCAGCAGCCAAGTCCCGCTAAAGGGTAGGACCAAAAACATTCAGTACTTC
TRBJ2-3 TRBV5-5 . CASSLGWGTDTQYF TGTGCCAGCAGCTTGGGGTGGGGCACAGATACGCAGTATTTT
TRBJ2-3 TRBV27 TRBD1 CASSLSRTGTDTQYF TGTGCCAGCAGTTTATCCAGGACAGGAACAGATACGCAGTATTTT
TRBJ2-7 TRBV5-1 TRBD2 CASSFAGLAGVISYEQYF TGCGCCAGCAGCTTTGCGGGACTAGCGGGGGTTATTTCCTACGAGCAGTACTTC
TRBJ2-3 TRBV10-3 . CATAYGKTDTQYF TGTGCCACCGCCTACGGGAAGACAGATACGCAGTATTTT
TRBJ1-5 TRBV28 . CASSFRVDGNQPQHF TGTGCCAGCAGTTTCAGGGTGGACGGCAATCAGCCCCAGCATTTT
TRBJ2-3 TRBV5-6 . CASTSGGVDTQYF TGTGCCAGCACCTCCGGAGGAGTAGATACGCAGTATTTT
TRBJ2-7 TRBV9 TRBD2 CASSIGGAGYEQYF TGTGCCAGCAGCATCGGGGGGGCCGGGTACGAGCAGTACTTC
TRBJ2-7 TRBV5-5 . CASGGPLSPYEQYF TGTGCCAGCGGGGGGCCTCTTTCCCCCTACGAGCAGTACTTC
TRBJ2-1 TRBV7-9 . CASSSRLATGNEQFF TGTGCCAGCAGCAGCCGCCTAGCTACAGGGAATGAGCAGTTCTTC
TRBJ2-7 TRBV30 . CAWREDNPEQYF TGTGCCTGGAGGGAGGACAACCCCGAGCAGTACTTC
TRBJ1-5 TRBV27 . CASSQQGWHQPQHF TGTGCCAGCAGTCAGCAGGGGTGGCATCAGCCCCAGCATTTT
TRBJ1-4 TRBV27 . CASSSMGEKLFF TGTGCCAGCAGTTCGATGGGTGAAAAACTGTTTTTT
TRBJ2-2 TRBV27 TRBD2 CASSTSGGAVGELFF TGTGCCAGCAGTACTAGCGGGGGGGCTGTCGGGGAGCTGTTTTTT
TRBJ1-6 TRBV19 TRBD1 CASSDSGTGGSSYNSPLHF TGTGCCAGTAGTGACTCCGGGACAGGGGGGAGCTCCTATAATTCACCCCTCCACTTT
TRBJ1-5 TRBV19 . CASSIAGDGQPQHF TGTGCCAGTAGTATAGCAGGGGATGGTCAGCCCCAGCATTTT
TRBJ2-1 TRBV5-1 . CASSPRVAAYNEQFF TGCGCCAGCAGCCCACGAGTAGCGGCCTACAATGAGCAGTTCTTC
TRBJ2-7 TRBV9 . CASSVEQRTIYEQYF TGTGCCAGCAGCGTAGAACAGAGGACCATCTACGAGCAGTACTTC
TRBJ1-5 TRBV6-6 TRBD1 CASSYGRDRLNQPQHF TGTGCCAGCAGTTACGGTCGGGACAGACTTAATCAGCCCCAGCATTTT